These 31 T cell receptor beta chains were sequenced from one sample in a study of PD-1 blockade in mismatch repair-deficient tumors. Data came from immunoSEQ multiplex PCR; TCRdb stores just in-frame clones and leaves some out. The sample records about 15,000 clones, roughly nine tenths being singletons. The time point here: 10-day in vitro stimulation with candidate neoantigen peptide 6. The antigens for these receptors are not known. The starting material was cells cultured in vitro, obtained from a patient treated with pembrolizumab. All receptors come from an adult with mismatch repair-deficient cancer.

The chain is built from TRBV11-1 and TRBJ1-6, with D hard to call. Germline CDR1 reads SGHAT; CDR2 reads FQDESV (reference sequence). The length of the CDR3 is 16 residues. Trimming removed 1 base at V and 0 bases at J, with 7 bases between. The DNA for the CDR3 is TGTGCCAGCAGCTTAGATGGACGCTCCTATAATTCACCCCTCCACTTT. It codes for CASSLDGRSYNSPLHF.

The CDR3 here is CARTQRTSIYEQYF. DNA for the CDR3: TGCGCCAGAACCCAGAGGACTAGTATATACGAGCAGTACTTC. The rearrangement joins TRBV5-1 to TRBJ2-7, with 7 bases fitting TRBD2. Germline V gives CDR1 SGHRS, CDR2 YFSETQ. The CDR3 extends over 14 amino acids. Germline trimming cut 8 bases from V and 4 bases from J; bases unmatched to any gene: 12.

The chain is built from TRBV7-8 and TRBJ1-1; the match to TRBD1 covers 8 bases. Losses at the gene ends were 5 bases for V and 11 bases for J; bases not matched to a gene: 10. In germline, CDR1 is SGHVS, CDR2 FQNEAQ. CDR3 length equals 13 residues. The CDR3 sequence: CASSHRTGPSAFF. The CDR3 coding sequence is TGTGCCAGCAGCCACCGGACAGGGCCATCTGCTTTCTTT.

This clone was seen only once. This sequence joins TRBV5-1 and TRBJ2-7; 7 bases match TRBD1. The CDR3 totals 13 residues. J was trimmed by 7 bases and V by 4 bases; bases with no gene match: 8. From germline, CDR1 is SGHRS and CDR2 YFSETQ. The CDR3 reads CASSPTGLDEQYF. DNA for the CDR3: TGCGCCAGCAGCCCGACAGGGTTAGATGAGCAGTACTTC.

The CDR3 DNA follows: TGTGCCAGCAGCTTCATGGGTTCCGTTGAGCAGTTCTTC. It encodes CASSFMGSVEQFF. The chain is built from TRBV5-4 and TRBJ2-1, with unresolved D. Deletions cut 2 bases from V and 9 bases from J, with 12 bases between. CDR1 SGHNT and CDR2 YYREEE come from the germline V gene (reference sequence). The CDR3 has 13 amino acids.

By share, this clone ranks as medium-sized. V is TRBV18 and J is TRBJ1-5; D is perhaps TRBD1 (5 bases). Germline V lookup: CDR1 KGHSH, CDR2 LQKENI. V shed 8 bases and J shed 6 bases, with 8 bases lying between them. The CDR3 totals 11 residues. As DNA, the CDR3 is TGTGCCAGCCCCGGGGCTCAGCCCCAGCATTTT. Translation gives CASPGAQPQHF.

The V and J genes are TRBV5-5 and TRBJ2-7; 9 bases line up with TRBD1. V lost 4 bases to trimming and J lost 5 bases; unmatched junction nucleotides: 13. The CDR3 has 16 amino acids. Germline V lookup: CDR1 SGHKS, CDR2 YYEKEE (reference sequence). For the CDR3, the DNA is TGTGCCAGCAGCCCCGGTTTAGGGACAGGGTCCAACGAGCAGTACTTC. Its protein product is CASSPGLGTGSNEQYF.

The V gene is TRBV5-1, the J gene TRBJ2-2, with 10 bases that match TRBD1. Germline V gene data show CDR1 as SGHRS and CDR2 as YFSETQ. Unmatched junction bases numbered 7, after V lost 4 bases and J lost 7 bases. The CDR3 runs to 15 residues. The CDR3 spells CASSPGTGDGGELFF. The CDR3 coding sequence is TGCGCCAGCAGCCCCGGGACAGGGGATGGCGGGGAGCTGTTTTTT.

This chain links TRBV7-9 with TRBJ2-5, with D unclear. V dropped 7 bases and J dropped 4 bases, with 13 bases sitting between them. This CDR3 comprises 13 residues. The germline V gene has CDR1 SEHNR and CDR2 FQNEAQ (reference sequence). As DNA, the CDR3 is TGTGCCAGCACCCTTACGCAGGTAGAGACCCAGTACTTC. Amino acids: CASTLTQVETQYF.

The J gene is TRBJ1-5, the V gene TRBV27; TRBD1 is a possible D gene (5 bases). Germline CDR1 MNHEY, CDR2 SMNVEV (reference sequence). CDR3 length: 16 amino acids. V was clipped by 6 bases and J by 4 bases, with 19 bases between them. The CDR3 protein is CASRQESGTPNQPQHF. CDR3 nucleotides: TGTGCCAGCAGACAGGAGTCCGGGACGCCTAATCAGCCCCAGCATTTT.

The chain links TRBV19 to TRBJ2-2; D call uncertain. CDR1 and CDR2 (germline): LNHDA, SQIVND (reference sequence). V was shortened by 0 bases and J by 7 bases, with 6 bases between the two germline ends. The CDR3 has 13 amino acids. The CDR3 nucleotides are TGTGCCAGTAGTATAGATCAGATCGGGGAGCTGTTTTTT. This encodes CASSIDQIGELFF.

The genes are TRBV9 and TRBJ2-2, with D possibly being TRBD2 (6 bases). The germline V and J ends were trimmed by 6 bases and 1 base, with 10 bases remaining between them. The CDR3 spans 14 residues. Looked up from germline, CDR1 is SGDLS and CDR2 is YYNGEE. CDR3 in amino acids: CASMGRENTGELFF. CDR3 sequence (DNA): TGTGCCAGCATGGGGCGGGAGAACACCGGGGAGCTGTTTTTT.

The V and J genes are TRBV27 and TRBJ2-7, with a possible D match to TRBD2 (6 bases). This CDR3 has 13 amino acids. The germline CDR1 and CDR2 sequences are MNHEY and SMNVEV (reference sequence). V shed 5 bases and J shed 4 bases, with 12 bases lying between them. The CDR3 nucleotides are TGTGCCAGCAGTGCCCCAGCGGGTTACGAGCAGTACTTC. Residues: CASSAPAGYEQYF.

This chain links TRBV6-1 with TRBJ1-6; the D gene is possibly TRBD1 (6 bases). Germline CDR1 and CDR2: MNHNS and SASEGT. The V and J ends lost 6 bases and 2 bases respectively, with 23 bases between them. The CDR3 is 19 residues long. The CDR3 DNA reads TGTGCCAGCAGGGAAAGGGGGGACGAGCGGTGGGCCTATAATTCACCCCTCCACTTT. Protein sequence: CASRERGDERWAYNSPLHF.

The V call is TRBV19, the J call TRBJ1-5, with 11 positions matching TRBD1. With V trimmed by 6 bases and J by 5 bases, 6 bases remained unmatched. Looked up from germline, CDR1 is LNHDA and CDR2 is SQIVND (reference sequence). The CDR3 extends over 15 amino acids. For the CDR3, the DNA is TGTGCCAGTAGCAACGGACAGGGGGCTTATCAGCCCCAGCATTTT. Translation: CASSNGQGAYQPQHF.

The rearrangement links TRBV5-1 to TRBJ2-2; D is ambiguous. V lost 7 bases and J 7 bases, leaving 11 bases between the germline ends. Germline values: CDR1 SGHRS, CDR2 YFSETQ. The CDR3 length is 12 residues. CDR3 region: CASHELSGELFF. The CDR3 DNA reads as TGCGCCAGCCACGAGCTGAGCGGGGAGCTGTTTTTT.

The V call is TRBV9, the J call TRBJ1-2; tentatively, D is TRBD1 (6 bases). Germline V CDR1 and CDR2: SGDLS, YYNGEE. The V and J ends lost 5 bases and 4 bases respectively, with 9 bases between them. The CDR3 runs to 12 residues. In DNA form, the CDR3 reads TGTGCCAGCAGAAGGGGGAGCTATGGCTACACCTTC. This codes for CASRRGSYGYTF.

This chain uses TRBV10-3 with TRBJ2-5; tentative D call: TRBD1 (5 bases). CDR1 and CDR2 (germline): ENHRY, SYGVKD. With 4 bases removed from V and 4 bases from J, the gap between germline ends came to 10 bases. CDR3 length: 13 residues. DNA for the CDR3: TGTGCCATCAGTGTGGCAGGGCGAGAGACCCAGTACTTC. This codes for CAISVAGRETQYF.

The chain recombines TRBV6-8 with TRBJ2-1; 16 bases line up with TRBD2. The CDR3 is 20 amino acids. Germline V gene data show CDR1 as MNHGY and CDR2 as SAAAGT. Trimming took 4 bases from V and 0 from J; bases not matched to a gene: 9. The chain's CDR3 is CASSFLGLAGGPGSYNEQFF. CDR3 nucleotide sequence: TGTGCCAGCAGTTTCCTGGGACTAGCGGGAGGGCCGGGCTCCTACAATGAGCAGTTCTTC.

V gene TRBV11-2 combines with J gene TRBJ2-5; no clear D gene. The germline V gene has CDR1 SGHAT and CDR2 FQNNGV. Deletions cut 5 bases from V and 5 bases from J, with 12 bases between. The CDR3 totals 13 residues. The CDR3 DNA follows: TGTGCCAGCAGCAACCCGGGTACTGAGACCCAGTACTTC. Translated, it gives CASSNPGTETQYF.

The rearrangement uses TRBV5-4 and TRBJ2-7, with 8 bases lining up with TRBD2. CDR3 length: 16 residues. Germline CDR1 SGHNT, CDR2 YYREEE (reference sequence). V dropped 4 bases and J dropped 0; count of bases not matched to a gene: 9. The CDR3 here is CASSKTSATYSYEQYF. The DNA for the CDR3 is TGTGCCAGCAGCAAGACTAGCGCAACATACTCCTACGAGCAGTACTTC.

The genes are TRBV7-2 and TRBJ1-6; no clear D gene. Looked up from germline, CDR1 is SGHTA and CDR2 is FQGNSA. CDR3 length: 14 residues. Trimming took 5 bases from V and 12 from J, leaving 17 bases between them. The CDR3 reads CASSDSARQKPLHF. CDR3 DNA sequence: TGTGCCAGCAGCGACTCAGCTAGGCAAAAACCCCTCCACTTT.

In its sample, this clone was seen a few times. V and J are TRBV7-3 and TRBJ2-3; D is possibly TRBD2 (6 bases). V was shortened by 1 base and J by 5 bases, with 13 bases between the two germline ends. The CDR3 length is 15 residues. Germline CDR1 and CDR2: SGHTA and FQGTGA. The CDR3 sequence is CASSLKVGGEDTQYF. CDR3 in DNA: TGTGCCAGCAGCTTAAAGGTGGGAGGAGAAGATACGCAGTATTTT.

The genes are TRBV28 and TRBJ2-7; no reliable D call. The CDR3 spans 13 residues. V was cut by 1 base and J by 2 bases, with 6 bases left in between. Germline loops: CDR1 MDHEN, CDR2 SYDVKM. The CDR3 spells CASSLYQTYEQYF. Written as DNA, the CDR3 is TGTGCCAGCAGTTTATACCAGACCTACGAGCAGTACTTC. The full variable domain, completed using reference TRBV28 and TRBJ2-7, is DVKVTQSSRYLVKRTGEKVFLECVQDMDHENMFWYRQDPGLGLRLIYFSYDVKMKEKGDIPEGYSVSREKKERFSLILESASTNQTSMYLCASSLYQTYEQYFGPGTRLTVT.

V gene TRBV11-2 combines with J gene TRBJ2-2; D is undetermined. CDR1 and CDR2 (germline): SGHAT, FQNNGV. The CDR3 sequence is 16 residues long. V was trimmed by 5 bases and J by 1 base, leaving 14 bases between them. The CDR3 bases are TGTGCCAGCAGCCCGCTTCGGACCAGGAACACCGGGGAGCTGTTTTTT. Protein: CASSPLRTRNTGELFF.

The V and J genes are TRBV2 and TRBJ2-2, with 7 bases aligning to TRBD2. The CDR3 extends over 15 amino acids. Unmatched junction bases numbered 8, after V lost 4 bases and J lost 6 bases. The germline CDR1 and CDR2 sequences are SNHLY and FYNNEI. The CDR3 DNA follows: TGTGCCAGCAGTGGGGAGGGAGGGCCCTCCGGGGAGCTGTTTTTT. It translates to CASSGEGGPSGELFF.

This clone was detected only once. The chain is built from TRBV28 and TRBJ1-6; D gene uncertain. Germline V gives CDR1 MDHEN, CDR2 SYDVKM. Trimming removed 7 bases at V and 10 bases at J, with 14 bases between. The CDR3 has 13 residues. The CDR3 is CASNSSHTSPLHF. The CDR3 coding sequence is TGTGCCAGCAATTCCTCCCACACCTCACCCCTCCACTTT. Based on the CDR3 plus reference TRBV28 and TRBJ1-6, the full variable domain is DVKVTQSSRYLVKRTGEKVFLECVQDMDHENMFWYRQDPGLGLRLIYFSYDVKMKEKGDIPEGYSVSREKKERFSLILESASTNQTSMYLCASNSSHTSPLHFGNGTRLTVT.

The chain uses TRBV6-1 and TRBJ1-5; TRBD1 aligns across 7 bases. In germline, CDR1 is MNHNS, CDR2 SASEGT. This CDR3 comprises 13 residues. The junction had 7 bases not matched to a gene; V was cut back by 7 bases and J by 7 bases. The CDR3 protein is CASTTTGSQPQHF. The DNA of the CDR3 is TGTGCCAGCACCACGACAGGGTCGCAGCCCCAGCATTTT.

This clone was seen once. V is TRBV18 and J is TRBJ2-5; D uncertain. This CDR3 spans 13 amino acids. CDR1 and CDR2 (germline): KGHSH, LQKENI. Trimming removed 3 bases at V and 2 bases at J, with 7 bases between. CDR3: CASSPARQETQYF. The CDR3 bases are TGTGCCAGCTCACCGGCGAGGCAAGAGACCCAGTACTTC.

CDR3 amino acids: CASSLNGQGGNEQFF. The CDR3 nucleotides read TGTGCCAGCAGCTTAAACGGACAGGGTGGGAATGAGCAGTTCTTC. The rearrangement uses TRBV7-3 and TRBJ2-1; 8 bases fit TRBD1. Losses at the gene ends were 1 base for V and 7 bases for J; bases not matched to a gene: 6. CDR1 is SGHTA, CDR2 FQGTGA, per germline. The CDR3 is 15 amino acids.

The V call is TRBV5-1, the J call TRBJ1-1; the match to TRBD1 covers 10 bases. CDR3 size: 15 residues. Trimming at V came to 5 bases and at J to 4 bases, leaving 8 bases not matched to a gene. Germline V gives CDR1 SGHRS, CDR2 YFSETQ. CDR3 residues: CASRTGGVRTTEAFF. The CDR3 nucleotides are TGCGCCAGCAGGACAGGGGGCGTTCGGACCACTGAAGCTTTCTTT.